These 7 T cell receptor beta chains share one sample of origin, sequenced in a study of T cells in Graves' hyperthyroidism and ophthalmopathy. The source material, RNA transcripts, was used to amplify TCR beta CDR3 regions. During a first-round RT-PCR of the TCR CDR3, the HTBI primer set was used. From the multiplex PCR reads, TCRdb called clonotypes with MiXCR, one entry per CDR3 protein. This sample has fewer than 500,000 distinct CDR3 sequences, with approximately 15% found just once. The sequenced material came from blood. The receptors originated from a man younger than 35 with Graves' ophthalmopathy.

V usage is TRBV20-1 and J usage is TRBJ2-1; 13 bases agree with TRBD2. CDR3 size: 14 residues. Germline-derived CDR1 and CDR2 are DFQATT and SNEGSKA (reference sequence). V was pared by 5 bases and J by 5 bases, with 3 bases of the junction left unmatched. DNA of the CDR3: TGCAGTGCTGACGGGACTAGCGGGAACAATGAGCAGTTCTTC. Amino acid sequence: CSADGTSGNNEQFF.

This clonotype was detected a few times. V gene TRBV15 combines with J gene TRBJ2-7; D possibly corresponds to TRBD2 (6 bases). Per germline, CDR1 LNHNV and CDR2 YYDKDF (reference sequence). V lost 1 base and J 2 bases, leaving 21 bases between the germline ends. This CDR3 contains 18 residues. The DNA for the CDR3 is TGTGCCACCAGCAGAGCGTTCGGGAGACTAGGAAGCACCTACGAGCAGTACTTC. Translated, it gives CATSRAFGRLGSTYEQYF.

The gene calls are TRBV5-1 and TRBJ2-5, with 10 positions matching TRBD1. In germline, CDR1 is SGHRS, CDR2 YFSETQ. Trimming cost V 0 bases and J 2 bases; bases outside gene matches: 4. The CDR3 extends over 16 amino acids. CDR3: CASSLVRTGGQETQYF. The CDR3, as DNA: TGCGCCAGCAGCTTGGTCCGGACAGGGGGTCAAGAGACCCAGTACTTC.

A word on this clonotype: A clone one base away is much larger, so this may be a read error. This rearrangement joins TRBV2 to TRBJ2-5, with TRBD2 identical over 11 bases. Gene TRBJ2-1 matches the end of the DNA better, so the J call may be wrong. Germline V gives CDR1 SNHLY, CDR2 FYNNEI. This CDR3 is built from 16 residues. The CDR3 spells CASSHNLLAGVETQFF. Here the CDR3 DNA reads TGTGCCAGCAGTCACAACTTACTAGCGGGGGTAGAGACCCAGTTCTTC.

This clonotype was seen ten or more times. J is TRBJ2-1 and V is TRBV10-3; 10 bases fit TRBD2. V lost 6 bases and J lost 3; bases outside the gene matches: 11. Per germline, CDR1 ENHRY and CDR2 SYGVKD. The length of the CDR3 is 17 residues. CDR3 protein: CAIRTHSGGLSYNEQFF. CDR3 sequence (DNA): TGTGCCATCAGGACCCATAGCGGGGGGCTCAGCTACAATGAGCAGTTCTTC.

The sample holds many counts of this clonotype. The chain carries TRBV12-3 or TRBV12-4 and TRBJ1-2; 9 nucleotides match TRBD1. After removal of 0 bases from V and 8 bases from J, the junction contained 10 bases not matched to a gene. This CDR3 comprises 16 residues. The CDR3 DNA sequence: TGTGCCAGCAGTTTAGCCCCGCCGGGACAGGGAGACGGCTACACCTTC. The encoded protein is CASSLAPPGQGDGYTF.

This clonotype came up many times. V is TRBV28 and J is TRBJ1-1, with TRBD1 matching 11 bases. The J segment lost 2 bases and the V segment lost 3 bases, leaving 8 bases of the junction unmatched. The CDR3 sequence is 17 residues long. Germline CDR1 reads MDHEN; CDR2 reads SYDVKM. The CDR3 DNA is TGTGCCAGCAGTTTGTGGGGACAGGGGGGGGTTAACACTGAAGCTTTCTTT. Amino acid sequence: CASSLWGQGGVNTEAFF.